These 30 T cell receptor beta chains share one sample of origin, sequenced in a study of technical replicates of blood from a few donors. Libraries were prepared by immunoSEQ multiplex PCR; TCRdb keeps only in-frame clonotypes and omits some of them. The sample holds 40,000 to 65,000 clones, more than 70% seen once. Sequencing input: PBMCs. These TCRs come from a human donor in good health. Some clones in this sample may be carry-over from other donors' samples.

V is TRBV13 and J is TRBJ1-1, with D possibly TRBD1 on 5 matching bases. This CDR3 is 14 amino acids long. Germline V CDR1 and CDR2: PRHDT, FYEKMQ (reference sequence). The V end lost 1 base, the J end lost 3 bases, and 9 bases lay between the germline ends. The CDR3 here is CASSLEGEDTEAFF. CDR3 nucleotide sequence: TGTGCCAGCAGCTTAGAAGGGGAGGACACTGAAGCTTTCTTT.

The J gene is TRBJ2-1, the V gene TRBV10-3, with 10 positions matching TRBD2. Per germline, CDR1 ENHRY and CDR2 SYGVKD. After removal of 0 bases from V and 4 bases from J, the junction contained 9 bases not matched to a gene. This CDR3 comprises 18 residues. The CDR3 DNA sequence: TGTGCCATCAGTGAGTCTGGGGTACTAGCGGGGTTTTACAATGAGCAGTTCTTC. Translating gives CAISESGVLAGFYNEQFF.

V and J are TRBV5-1 and TRBJ1-5; D gene unclear. The CDR3 covers 15 residues. V shed 0 bases and J shed 4 bases, with 11 bases lying between them. Germline values: CDR1 SGHRS, CDR2 YFSETQ. The CDR3 DNA follows: TGCGCCAGCAGCTTGGCCGGGGTGAGTAATCAGCCCCAGCATTTT. Its translation: CASSLAGVSNQPQHF.

This clone showed up just once. V gene TRBV7-8 combines with J gene TRBJ1-3; weak D call: TRBD1 (5 bases). The germline V gene encodes CDR1 SGHVS and CDR2 FQNEAQ. The CDR3 sequence is 16 residues long. V dropped 5 bases and J dropped 0 bases, with 14 bases sitting between them. For the CDR3, the DNA is TGTGCCAGCAGCCCCATACAGGCAATCTCTGGAAACACCATATATTTT. It encodes CASSPIQAISGNTIYF.

J is TRBJ1-1 and V is TRBV18; D ambiguous. The CDR3 has 13 residues. In germline, CDR1 is KGHSH, CDR2 LQKENI. The V end lost 0 bases, the J end lost 2 bases, and 4 bases lay between the germline ends. CDR3 residues: CASSPPGNTEAFF. DNA for the CDR3: TGTGCCAGCTCACCACCGGGCAACACTGAAGCTTTCTTT. The entire variable domain, with the rest obtained from reference TRBV18 and TRBJ1-1, is as follows: NAGVMQNPRHLVRRRGQEARLRCSPMKGHSHVYWYRQLPEEGLKFMVYLQKENIIDESGMPKERFSAEFPKEGPSILRIQQVVRGDSAAYFCASSPPGNTEAFFGQGTRLTVV.

The chain combines TRBV11-3 with TRBJ1-1; D not certain. Germline V gene sequence: CDR1 SGHNT, CDR2 YENEEA. Trimming took off 3 bases at V and 1 base at J, with 6 bases between the two ends. There are 13 residues in the CDR3. CDR3 in DNA: TGTGCCAGCAGCTTCCAACAGAACACTGAAGCTTTCTTT. Translating it yields CASSFQQNTEAFF.

In its sample, this clone was seen a few times. This chain joins TRBV29-1 and TRBJ2-7; 14 bases agree with TRBD2. Germline trimming cut 6 bases from V and 2 bases from J; bases unmatched to any gene: 3. The CDR3 extends over 14 amino acids. Germline CDR1 SQVTM, CDR2 ANQGSEA. CDR3 coding DNA: TGCAGCGTAAGACTAGCGGGGGGGCCCTACGAGCAGTACTTC. Translating gives CSVRLAGGPYEQYF.

This clone was seen only once. CDR3 residues: CASSLNLAVDTQYF. In DNA, the CDR3 is TGTGCCAGCAGCTTGAACCTAGCAGTTGATACGCAGTATTTT. V usage is TRBV5-5 and J usage is TRBJ2-3, with D maybe TRBD2 (5 bases). CDR3 size: 14 residues. V shed 1 base and J shed 6 bases, with 12 bases lying between them. Germline V gives CDR1 SGHKS, CDR2 YYEKEE (reference sequence).

The CDR3 reads CASSIARDTEAFF. The CDR3 coding sequence is TGTGCCAGTAGTATAGCCCGGGACACTGAAGCTTTCTTT. The chain combines TRBV19 with TRBJ1-1, with D uncertain. V was shortened by 1 base and J by 3 bases, with 6 bases between the two germline ends. Germline CDR1 is LNHDA and CDR2 is SQIVND (reference sequence). The CDR3 runs to 13 residues.

This chain joins TRBV18 and TRBJ1-4, with 8 positions matching TRBD1. CDR3 length: 13 amino acids. Germline CDR1 KGHSH, CDR2 LQKENI. The V segment lost 3 bases and the J segment 8 bases; nucleotides outside the gene matches: 2. The chain's CDR3 is CASSPGQDEKLFF. The CDR3 DNA sequence: TGTGCCAGCTCACCGGGACAGGACGAAAAACTGTTTTTT.

In DNA, the CDR3 is TGTGCCAGCAGCTTAGGGGGGGTCAATGAGCAGTTCTTC. Protein sequence: CASSLGGVNEQFF. V is TRBV11-2 and J is TRBJ2-1, with D tentatively TRBD2 (6 bases). The CDR3 totals 13 residues. Germline CDR1 and CDR2: SGHAT and FQNNGV. Trimming cost V 1 base and J 6 bases, with 7 bases left between them.

This chain joins TRBV29-1 and TRBJ2-3; D possibly corresponds to TRBD2 (6 bases). This CDR3 has 14 amino acids. Germline CDR1 is SQVTM and CDR2 is ANQGSEA. Deletions cut 6 bases from V and 5 bases from J, with 18 bases between. The CDR3 reads CSVGNSGVRDTQYF. The CDR3 DNA is TGCAGCGTGGGCAATAGCGGAGTCAGAGATACGCAGTATTTT.

This clone was seen a single time. This rearrangement joins TRBV6-6 to TRBJ2-2; 7 nucleotides align to TRBD1. CDR3 length equals 15 residues. With 4 bases clipped from V and 3 bases from J, the junction kept 5 bases outside the gene matches. Germline V CDR1 and CDR2: MNHNY, SVGAGI (reference sequence). The CDR3, as DNA: TGTGCCAGCAGTTGGGAAGGGGGCGACACCGGGGAGCTGTTTTTT. As protein: CASSWEGGDTGELFF.

This chain joins TRBV6-5 and TRBJ1-2; a weak D match, TRBD1 (6 bases). CDR1 is MNHEY and CDR2 is SVGAGI in the germline V gene. The CDR3 spans 14 residues. Trimming took 5 bases from V and 3 from J, leaving 13 bases between them. CDR3 coding DNA: TGTGCCAGCAGTCACACGGCAGGGGACTATGGCTACACCTTC. It codes for CASSHTAGDYGYTF.

The chain employs TRBV2 and TRBJ1-5; D is ambiguous. The CDR3 contains 13 residues. CDR1 is SNHLY and CDR2 is FYNNEI in the germline V gene. Trimming pared 3 bases from V and 3 bases from J, leaving 6 bases between. CDR3 DNA sequence: TGTGCCAGCAGTGAGAGATACAATCAGCCCCAGCATTTT. Protein: CASSERYNQPQHF.

Here the CDR3 reads CALHPDNEQFF. The CDR3 DNA follows: TGTGCCTTACACCCCGACAATGAGCAGTTCTTC. The chain combines TRBV6-6 with TRBJ2-1; D not resolved. The CDR3 loop spans 11 amino acids. Trimming stripped 11 bases from V and 5 bases from J, with 10 bases between. Germline V gives CDR1 MNHNY, CDR2 SVGAGI (reference sequence).

The chain employs TRBV27 and TRBJ1-5; 7 bases are a match to TRBD1. CDR3 length equals 14 residues. With V trimmed by 1 base and J by 7 bases, 4 bases remained unmatched. Germline CDR1 is MNHEY and CDR2 is SMNVEV (reference sequence). CDR3 protein: CASSLWQGDQPQHF. The CDR3, as DNA: TGTGCCAGCAGTTTATGGCAGGGGGACCAGCCCCAGCATTTT.

The genes are TRBV5-1 and TRBJ2-3; perhaps TRBD2 as D (7 bases). Germline CDR1 is SGHRS and CDR2 is YFSETQ. The CDR3 totals 16 residues. V shed 0 bases and J shed 4 bases, with 15 bases lying between them. CDR3 sequence (DNA): TGCGCCAGCAGCTTGGGGCGGGGGCTGGAGGCAGATACGCAGTATTTT. Encoded protein: CASSLGRGLEADTQYF.

This clone is medium-sized (0.01 to 0.1%) by share. The chain carries TRBV5-5 and TRBJ1-1, with 8 bases lining up with TRBD1. This CDR3 has 13 residues. After removal of 1 base from V and 5 bases from J, the junction contained 1 base not matched to a gene. CDR1 and CDR2 from the germline V gene are SGHKS and YYEKEE (reference sequence). Written as DNA, the CDR3 is TGTGCCAGCAGCTTGAACAGGGGGACTGAAGCTTTCTTT. The encoded protein is CASSLNRGTEAFF.

The rearrangement joins TRBV5-1 to TRBJ2-7, with 7 bases lining up with TRBD1. Germline V gene data show CDR1 as SGHRS and CDR2 as YFSETQ. V was clipped by 3 bases and J by 5 bases; unmatched bases: 11. This CDR3 is 15 amino acids long. CDR3: CASSSEAGGIHEQYF. The CDR3 DNA reads as TGCGCCAGCAGCTCAGAGGCAGGGGGAATCCACGAGCAGTACTTC. Filled out from reference TRBV5-1 and TRBJ2-7, the complete variable domain reads KAGVTQTPRYLIKTRGQQVTLSCSPISGHRSVSWYQQTPGQGLQFLFEYFSETQRNKGNFPGRFSGRQFSNSRSEMNVSTLELGDSALYLCASSSEAGGIHEQYFGPGTRLTVT.

The chain joins TRBV19 to TRBJ2-5, with D possibly matching TRBD1 (6 bases). Per germline, CDR1 LNHDA and CDR2 SQIVND (reference sequence). Trimming cost V 0 bases and J 2 bases, with 10 bases left between them. CDR3 length equals 15 residues. The CDR3 reads CASSIEGTRQETQYF. The CDR3 DNA sequence: TGTGCCAGTAGTATAGAAGGGACACGACAAGAGACCCAGTACTTC. Full variable domain (missing parts from reference TRBV19 and TRBJ2-5): DGGITQSPKYLFRKEGQNVTLSCEQNLNHDAMYWYRQDPGQGLRLIYYSQIVNDFQKGDIAEGYSVSREKKESFPLTVTSAQKNPTAFYLCASSIEGTRQETQYFGPGTRLLVL.

This chain's CDR3 is CATYAVKNEQFF. Here the CDR3 DNA reads TGTGCCACCTACGCGGTTAAGAATGAGCAGTTCTTC. The chain employs TRBV9 and TRBJ2-1; D gene uncertain. V was clipped by 9 bases and J by 7 bases, with 14 bases between them. The CDR3 has 12 amino acids. Germline loops: CDR1 SGDLS, CDR2 YYNGEE.

The V and J genes are TRBV6-1 and TRBJ1-2; TRBD1 might be the D (5 bases). Trimming removed 7 bases at V and 8 bases at J, with 11 bases between. This CDR3 comprises 11 residues. Germline V gene data show CDR1 as MNHNS and CDR2 as SASEGT. The CDR3 DNA follows: TGTGCCAGCAACCAGGCAGGGGGCTACACCTTC. This encodes CASNQAGGYTF.

The chain is built from TRBV4-2 and TRBJ2-1; 7 bases align to TRBD1. CDR3 size: 17 residues. CDR1 is LGHNA and CDR2 is YNFKEQ in the germline V gene. The V gene end was trimmed by 0 bases and the J gene end by 7 bases; junction bases not matched to a gene: 12. CDR3 nucleotide sequence: TGTGCCAGCAGCCAAGAATTGACCAGGGGGAGTGAGAATGAGCAGTTCTTC. It translates to CASSQELTRGSENEQFF.

CDR3 sequence: CASSLFGRTSTDTQYF. CDR3 sequence (DNA): TGTGCCAGCAGCTTATTCGGTCGAACTAGCACAGATACGCAGTATTTT. This chain joins TRBV13 and TRBJ2-3; D remains unclear. The CDR3 covers 16 residues. Germline lookup yields CDR1 PRHDT and CDR2 FYEKMQ (reference sequence). V was clipped by 2 bases and J by 0 bases, with 12 bases between them.

The chain joins TRBV9 to TRBJ1-5; D gene uncertain. The germline gives CDR1 SGDLS, CDR2 YYNGEE. CDR3 length: 15 residues. Between the trimmed V and J ends, which lost 3 bases and 2 bases, there was a span of 12 bases. The CDR3 bases are TGTGCCAGCAGCGAAAATCCTTCCGGCAATCAGCCCCAGCATTTT. This sequence encodes CASSENPSGNQPQHF.

The chain employs TRBV15 and TRBJ1-4; unclear D gene. Germline loops: CDR1 LNHNV, CDR2 YYDKDF (reference sequence). The CDR3 extends over 15 amino acids. V gave up 0 bases and J gave up 7 bases, with 12 bases separating them. In nucleotides, the CDR3 is TGTGCCACCAGCAGAGATGGAGGGTTCGGTGAAAAACTGTTTTTT. Translating it yields CATSRDGGFGEKLFF.

This clone has more than one count but fewer than ten. This chain uses TRBV9 with TRBJ2-2; possibly TRBD1 for D (5 bases). The CDR3 contains 14 residues. Trimming pared 1 base from V and 5 bases from J, leaving 9 bases between. CDR1 and CDR2 from the germline V gene are SGDLS and YYNGEE. The CDR3 here is CASSVTGRTGELFF. The CDR3 DNA follows: TGTGCCAGCAGCGTAACAGGAAGAACCGGGGAGCTGTTTTTT.

This clone appeared a few times. The chain links TRBV10-3 to TRBJ2-7, with TRBD2 matching 16 bases. The CDR3 extends over 18 amino acids. Germline lookup yields CDR1 ENHRY and CDR2 SYGVKD. V shed 0 bases and J 5 bases; nucleotides not matched to a gene: 7. The CDR3 DNA reads as TGTGCCATCAGTGAGTCGCCGGGACTAGCGGGAGGGGTACACGAGCAGTACTTC. It encodes CAISESPGLAGGVHEQYF.

As DNA, the CDR3 is TGTGCCAGCAGAGAGGGGGGGCGGAATCAGCCCCAGCATTTT. It yields the protein CASREGGRNQPQHF. This chain connects TRBV6-1 to TRBJ1-5, with D possibly TRBD1 on 6 matching bases. The CDR3 has 14 residues. Per the germline V gene, CDR1 is MNHNS and CDR2 is SASEGT. Trimming left V 6 bases short and J 4 bases short, with 13 bases between.